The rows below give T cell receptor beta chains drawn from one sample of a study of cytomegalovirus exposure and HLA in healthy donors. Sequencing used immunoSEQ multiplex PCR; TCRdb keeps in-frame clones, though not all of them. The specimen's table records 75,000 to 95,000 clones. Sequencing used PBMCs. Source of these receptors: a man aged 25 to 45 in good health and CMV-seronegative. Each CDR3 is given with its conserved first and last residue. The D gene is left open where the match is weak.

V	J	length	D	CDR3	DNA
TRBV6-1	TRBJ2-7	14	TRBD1	CASSQDRASYEQYF	TGTGCCAGCAGTCAAGACAGGGCCTCCTACGAGCAGTACTTC
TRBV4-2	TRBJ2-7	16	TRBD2	CASSPGSGGVTYEQYF	TGTGCCAGCAGCCCGGGGTCGGGGGGGGTTACCTACGAGCAGTACTTC
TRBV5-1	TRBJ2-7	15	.	CASSSGPWQGYEQYF	TGCGCCAGCAGCTCCGGCCCTTGGCAGGGCTACGAGCAGTACTTC
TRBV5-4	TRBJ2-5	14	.	CASRRDKYQETQYF	TGTGCCAGCCGCCGGGACAAGTACCAAGAGACCCAGTACTTC
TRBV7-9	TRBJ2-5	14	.	CASSLLIRDETQYF	TGTGCCAGCAGCTTATTGATCAGGGATGAGACCCAGTACTTC
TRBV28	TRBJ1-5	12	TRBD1	CLTGAPREPQHF	TGTCTTACAGGGGCCCCTAGGGAGCCCCAGCATTTT
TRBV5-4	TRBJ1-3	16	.	CASSLSGGDSGNTIYF	TGTGCCAGCAGCTTGTCTGGGGGGGATTCTGGAAACACCATATATTTT
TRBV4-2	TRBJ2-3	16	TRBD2	CASSLLGLGGPDTQYF	TGTGCCAGCAGCCTTCTGGGACTAGGAGGGCCAGATACGCAGTATTTT
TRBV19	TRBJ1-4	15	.	CASSLRQTFNEKLFF	TGTGCCAGTAGTCTGAGACAGACTTTTAATGAAAAACTGTTTTTT
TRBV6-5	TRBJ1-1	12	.	CASSWGGTEAFF	TGTGCCAGCAGTTGGGGAGGCACTGAAGCTTTCTTT